The next 10 T cell receptor beta chains were all read from a single sample in a study of control samples from healthy donors and cancer patients. The repertoire was sequenced with immunoSEQ multiplex PCR; TCRdb's copy has only in-frame clones and lacks some. The sample records tens of thousands of clones, 90% to 95% being singletons. The sequencing sample was made of blood. These receptors were collected from a woman in her twenties or thirties in good health.

The chain recombines TRBV11-3 with TRBJ2-7; 11 nucleotides line up with TRBD1. The length of the CDR3 is 15 residues. J lost 4 bases, V lost 5 bases, and 7 bases had no gene match. Germline V gives CDR1 SGHNT, CDR2 YENEEA. The CDR3 sequence: CASSGLGQGAYEQYF. The CDR3 region has the DNA TGTGCCAGCAGCGGCCTCGGACAGGGGGCTTACGAGCAGTACTTC.

The chain recombines TRBV12-5 with TRBJ2-7; D is unresolved. CDR1 LGHNT and CDR2 FRNRAP come from the germline V gene. CDR3 size: 13 residues. The V gene lost 0 bases and the J gene lost 2 bases, with 5 bases spanning the gap. The CDR3 region is CASGLVDTYEQYF. CDR3 DNA sequence: TGTGCTAGTGGTTTGGTAGACACCTACGAGCAGTACTTC.

V usage is TRBV4-1 and J usage is TRBJ2-4; no clear D. Germline lookup yields CDR1 MGHRA and CDR2 YSYEKL. There are 16 residues in the CDR3. Trimming stripped 0 bases from V and 1 base from J, with 10 bases between. The chain's CDR3 is CASSQDGSAAKNIQYF. CDR3 DNA: TGCGCCAGCAGCCAAGATGGGTCAGCCGCCAAAAACATTCAGTACTTC.

This clone was observed once. The chain joins TRBV28 to TRBJ2-2; D is uncertain. V was cut by 4 bases and J by 7 bases, with 13 bases left in between. The CDR3 has 14 amino acids. Germline CDR1 and CDR2: MDHEN and SYDVKM. CDR3 DNA: TGTGCCAGCAGTTATCCCCACCTGGGCGGGGAGCTGTTTTTT. Amino acids: CASSYPHLGGELFF.

The chain employs TRBV18 and TRBJ2-1; 9 bases match TRBD2. The CDR3 extends over 13 amino acids. J was trimmed by 10 bases and V by 2 bases; bases with no gene match: 3. Germline CDR1 is KGHSH and CDR2 is LQKENI. The CDR3, as DNA: TGTGCCAGCTCACCAGGCGGGGGGGCCGAGCAGTTCTTC. It yields the protein CASSPGGGAEQFF.

The chain couples TRBV3-1 (or the pseudogene TRBV3-2) to TRBJ1-4; 8 bases align to TRBD1. After removal of 5 bases from V and 6 bases from J, the junction contained 2 bases not matched to a gene. Germline-derived CDR1 and CDR2 are LGHDT and YNNKEL (reference sequence). This CDR3 is 13 amino acids long. CDR3 nucleotide sequence: TGTGCCAGCAGCGCACAGGGGGATGAAAAACTGTTTTTT. The encoded protein is CASSAQGDEKLFF.

Points on this clone: The sample has other DNA sequences that encode this CDR3 too. This chain links TRBV6-1 with TRBJ2-4, with D uncertain. The CDR3 totals 16 residues. Germline CDR1 and CDR2: MNHNS and SASEGT. Trimming pared 3 bases from V and 0 bases from J, leaving 12 bases between. In DNA, the CDR3 is TGTGCCAGCAGTGAGGGCCTCGGGTTAGCCAAAAACATTCAGTACTTC. Protein: CASSEGLGLAKNIQYF.

The chain uses TRBV5-1 and TRBJ2-3; D is undetermined. Germline values: CDR1 SGHRS, CDR2 YFSETQ. The CDR3 is 13 amino acids. Trimming took 4 bases from V and 5 from J, leaving 11 bases between them. The CDR3 nucleotides are TGCGCCAGCAGCAACCCATCGAGAGATACGCAGTATTTT. It yields the protein CASSNPSRDTQYF.

The V gene is TRBV5-1, the J gene TRBJ1-1; perhaps TRBD1 as D (5 bases). With 3 bases removed from V and 3 bases from J, the gap between germline ends came to 21 bases. This CDR3 contains 17 residues. CDR1 and CDR2 (germline): SGHRS, YFSETQ. The CDR3 is CASSSTTNRRVYTEAFF. The CDR3 bases are TGCGCCAGCAGCTCGACCACAAACAGGCGAGTTTACACTGAAGCTTTCTTT.

The count of this clone is one. The J gene is TRBJ2-3, the V gene TRBV27; 12 bases map to TRBD2. The trim removed 6 bases at V and 3 bases at J, leaving 10 bases unmatched. CDR3 length equals 17 residues. CDR1 is MNHEY, CDR2 SMNVEV, per germline (reference sequence). The CDR3 protein is CASSRSRTSGTTDTQYF. DNA of the CDR3: TGTGCCAGCAGCCGCTCAAGGACTAGCGGGACGACAGATACGCAGTATTTT.